This T cell receptor (beta chain) was observed in a study of tissue T cells after allogeneic stem cell transplantation. Whole-study findings and limits: Tissue-detected TCR repertoire was only partly captured by blood and spleen T cells. Some tissue clones might be persisting host cells; their alloreactivity or antigen specificity was not determined. Anatomically similar tissues had similar TCR repertoires within each patient.

This clone occurred a few times. Its matching antigen is unknown. The germline CDR1 and CDR2 sequences are MNHEY and SMNVEV (reference sequence). This CDR3 comprises 19 residues. Losses at the gene ends were 4 bases for V and 4 bases for J; bases not matched to a gene: 16. The data were produced by immunoSEQ multiplex PCR, yet TCRdb's version contains in-frame clones alone and is incomplete. The data show 20,000 to 25,000 clones, more than 60% seen once. Non-transplant comparator patients with other cancers had at least five gastrointestinal samples and no known gastrointestinal disease. Material: tissue from the ileum, obtained at autopsy. This TCR came from a female donor older than 55 with lung cancer. The chain employs TRBV27 and TRBJ1-1; 12 bases line up with TRBD1. CDR3 residues: CASSSRYGTGGLRGTEAFF. Here the CDR3 DNA reads TGTGCCAGCAGTTCGCGATACGGGACAGGGGGCTTACGGGGCACTGAAGCTTTCTTT.